Listed below are T cell receptor beta chains from one sample, sequenced in a study of neurological immune-mediated disorders. MiXCR was run by TCRdb on the 5' RACE reads, yielding one entry per CDR3 protein. The table shows 84,000 or so distinct CDR3 sequences, with approximately 4.3% occurring only once. What was sequenced was PBMCs. Receptors originate from a woman aged 60 to 75 with multiple sclerosis. CDR3s include the opening cysteine and the closing phenylalanine or tryptophan. Each record gives: V gene, clone size, D gene, J gene, CDR3 protein, CDR3 DNA. The D gene is left open where the match is weak. Size tells how often a clone was seen (once, few, many) or the class of an expanded clone, and some rows leave it out.

V: TRBV3-1; size: many; D: NA; J: TRBJ1-2; CDR3: CASSQVPGEEHGYTF; DNA: TGTGCCAGCAGCCAAGTTCCAGGGGAGGAACATGGCTACACCTTC
V: TRBV7-9; size: many; D: NA; J: TRBJ2-3; CDR3: CASSLEGTPSTDTQYF; DNA: TGTGCCAGCAGCTTAGAGGGGACACCTAGCACAGATACGCAGTATTTT
V: TRBV20-1; size: many; D: TRBD1; J: TRBJ1-2; CDR3: CSARDVWQGATLYYGYTF; DNA: TGCAGTGCTAGAGATGTTTGGCAGGGGGCGACCTTATATTATGGCTACACCTTC
V: TRBV20-1; size: many; D: NA; J: TRBJ2-3; CDR3: CSARADNTDTQYF; DNA: TGCAGTGCTAGAGCAGATAACACAGATACGCAGTATTTT
V: TRBV5-1; size: many; D: TRBD1; J: TRBJ2-1; CDR3: CASSLLSGQGSYNEQFF; DNA: TGCGCCAGCAGCTTGCTCAGTGGACAGGGCTCCTACAATGAGCAGTTCTTC
V: TRBV3-1; size: many; D: NA; J: TRBJ2-6; CDR3: CASSQEGTGANVLTF; DNA: TGTGCCAGCAGCCAAGAGGGCACTGGGGCCAACGTCCTGACTTTC
V: TRBV18; size: few; D: NA; J: TRBJ2-3; CDR3: CASSPVLAKDTQYF; DNA: TGTGCCAGCTCACCAGTGTTGGCAAAAGATACGCAGTATTTT
V: TRBV10-3; size: many; D: NA; J: TRBJ2-3; CDR3: CAISESPAGEGTQYF; DNA: TGTGCCATCAGTGAGTCGCCTGCGGGTGAGGGCACGCAGTATTTT
V: TRBV5-1; size: few; D: NA; J: TRBJ1-1; CDR3: CASSSGYGNTEAFF; DNA: TGCGCCAGCAGCTCGGGATACGGGAACACTGAAGCTTTCTTT
V: TRBV5-1; size: many; D: NA; J: TRBJ2-3; CDR3: CASSLGGIPDTQYF; DNA: TGCGCCAGCAGCTTGGGGGGTATCCCAGATACGCAGTATTTT
V: TRBV12-3/TRBV12-4; size: many; D: NA; J: TRBJ2-5; CDR3: CASSFGSEETQYF; DNA: TGTGCCAGCAGTTTTGGATCCGAGGAGACCCAGTACTTC
V: TRBV5-1; size: many; D: NA; J: TRBJ1-1; CDR3: CASSLGDLMNTEAFF; DNA: TGCGCCAGCAGCTTGGGGGATTTGATGAACACTGAAGCTTTCTTT
V: TRBV25-1; size: many; D: TRBD2; J: TRBJ2-3; CDR3: CASSYDRLAGVETQYF; DNA: TGTGCCAGCAGTTATGATCGACTAGCGGGGGTGGAGACGCAGTATTTT
V: TRBV3-1; size: many; D: NA; J: TRBJ2-3; CDR3: CASSRRLPASTDTQYF; DNA: TGTGCCAGCAGCCGGCGTCTACCTGCTAGCACAGATACGCAGTATTTT
V: TRBV18; size: NA; D: TRBD1; J: TRBJ2-4; CDR3: CASSPDRVNKNIQYF; DNA: TGTGCCAGCTCACCAGACAGGGTCAACAAAAACATTCAGTACTTC
V: TRBV12-3/TRBV12-4; size: many; D: TRBD2; J: TRBJ2-1; CDR3: CASSSGGTDNEQFF; DNA: TGTGCCAGCAGTAGCGGGGGGACCGACAATGAGCAGTTCTTC
V: TRBV6-6; size: many; D: TRBD2; J: TRBJ2-1; CDR3: CASSYSSGVAYNEQFF; DNA: TGTGCCAGCAGTTACAGCAGCGGGGTCGCCTACAATGAGCAGTTCTTC
V: TRBV24-1; size: many; D: NA; J: TRBJ2-1; CDR3: CATSDPGQLNEQFF; DNA: TGTGCCACCAGTGATCCCGGACAGCTCAATGAGCAGTTCTTC
V: TRBV5-1; size: many; D: NA; J: TRBJ1-6; CDR3: CASSLGTENSPLHF; DNA: TGCGCCAGCAGCTTGGGGACAGAGAATTCACCCCTCCACTTT
V: TRBV5-1; size: many; D: NA; J: TRBJ2-2; CDR3: CASSLEHGELFF; DNA: TGCGCCAGCAGCTTGGAACACGGGGAGCTGTTTTTT
V: TRBV27; size: many; D: NA; J: TRBJ2-2; CDR3: CASSLDPNTGELFF; DNA: TGTGCCAGCAGTTTAGACCCGAACACCGGGGAGCTGTTTTTT
V: TRBV7-9; size: many; D: TRBD2; J: TRBJ2-5; CDR3: CASSSPGTSGGAVETQYF; DNA: TGTGCCAGCAGCTCACCCGGGACTAGCGGGGGGGCCGTAGAGACCCAGTACTTC
V: TRBV4-1; size: many; D: NA; J: TRBJ1-1; CDR3: CASSPPLRGKNTEAFF; DNA: TGCGCCAGCAGCCCCCCCCTTAGGGGGAAGAACACTGAAGCTTTCTTT